This T cell receptor (beta chain) was obtained from a study of blood T cell repertoires in COVID-19. The CDR3 is made up of 15 amino acids. The J segment lost 6 bases and the V segment lost 3 bases, leaving 6 bases of the junction unmatched. CDR1 is SGHVS and CDR2 is FNYEAQ in the germline V gene. TCRdb keeps only in-frame clones here, not all; method: immunoSEQ multiplex PCR. The data show 120,000 to 150,000 clones, more than 75% seen once. This clonotype was sampled from a human donor with acute or convalescent COVID-19. The donor label of this sample is uncertain. The rearrangement uses TRBV7-6 and TRBJ2-1; 9 nucleotides match TRBD2. Source material: peripheral blood. The CDR3, as DNA: TGTGCCAGCAGCTTGGGGACTAGCAATCCCAATGAGCAGTTCTTC. This encodes CASSLGTSNPNEQFF.